The T cell receptor beta chain under discussion was sequenced for a study of blood T cell repertoires in COVID-19. Study information: Specimens from acute and convalescent COVID-19 originated in the United States, Italy and Spain. T cells, B-cell-depleted T cells, or PBMCs provided the cDNA or gDNA that served as material.

In the authors' workflow: Reference gene primers were amplified, and this amplification served to estimate nucleated cell counts. Libraries were prepared by immunoSEQ multiplex PCR; TCRdb keeps only in-frame clonotypes and omits some of them. The DNA was the basis for D and trimming; V, J and clone size are from that table. The table shows roughly 100,000 clones, with 70% to 90% occurring only once. Germline loops: CDR1 KGHDR, CDR2 SFDVKD. V shed 7 bases and J shed 0 bases, with 8 bases lying between them. The CDR3 covers 13 residues. The V call is TRBV24-1, the J call TRBJ1-1; D may be TRBD1 (6 bases). Sequenced input: peripheral blood. The sequence was collected from a human donor in a cohort sampled during active COVID-19. This CDR3 reads CATRDSMNTEAFF. In DNA form, the CDR3 reads TGTGCCACCAGGGACAGCATGAACACTGAAGCTTTCTTT.